This T cell receptor (beta chain) derives from a study of beta chain features in type 1 diabetes. All of the isolated RNA was reverse transcribed, so expressed TCRB transcripts were sequenced. Using immunoSEQ multiplex PCR, the repertoire was profiled, and TCRdb retains in-frame clones only, with some absent. The table records about 40,000 clones, around 64% of them present only once. Remarks on this clone: The antigen is not known.

Whole-study results and caveats: Researchers cautioned that cDNA sequencing could over-represent cells with high TCR expression.

The CDR3 spans 16 residues. V shed 5 bases, J shed 11 bases, and the junction held 19 bases outside the gene matches. Germline assignment: CDR1 SGHTA and CDR2 FQGNSA. The chain employs TRBV7-2 and TRBJ2-5; 8 bases are a match to TRBD2. The clonotype comes from a woman in her thirties in good health. Sequencing was done on a sample of Tregs from blood. The CDR3 loop is CASSRSPIAGTEEQYF. In DNA form, the CDR3 reads TGTGCCAGCAGCCGCTCCCCCATAGCGGGAACCGAGGAGCAGTACTTC.